A single sample is the source of the 4 T cell receptor beta chains below, sequenced in a study of blood T cell repertoires in COVID-19. Using immunoSEQ multiplex PCR, the repertoire was profiled, and TCRdb retains in-frame clones only, with some absent. Among roughly 55,000 clones listed, more than 60% were seen once. Input material: peripheral blood. The receptors here all came from a human donor in a cohort sampled during active COVID-19.

The chain joins TRBV29-1 to TRBJ1-1, with D possibly TRBD1 on 5 matching bases. V lost 7 bases and J 0 bases, leaving 15 bases between the germline ends. There are 14 residues in the CDR3. The germline V gene has CDR1 SQVTM and CDR2 ANQGSEA. The CDR3 DNA reads as TGCAGCGCCAGGGCAGCCCTTGTGAACACTGAAGCTTTCTTT. Protein sequence: CSARAALVNTEAFF.

The chain combines TRBV7-3 with TRBJ2-7; D is ambiguous. Looked up from germline, CDR1 is SGHTA and CDR2 is FQGTGA. The CDR3 sequence is 15 residues long. Trimming shortened V by 2 bases and J by 4 bases, and 15 bases separated the two germline ends. The CDR3 loop reads CASSLLGSRNYEQYF. The CDR3 DNA follows: TGTGCCAGCAGCTTACTCGGGTCCAGAAATTACGAGCAGTACTTC.

This chain uses TRBV6-2 or TRBV6-3 with TRBJ2-3; 8 nucleotides match TRBD2. After removal of 6 bases from V and 2 bases from J, the junction contained 7 bases not matched to a gene. CDR3 length equals 15 residues. CDR1 is MNHEY, CDR2 SVGEGT, per germline. In DNA, the CDR3 is TGTGCCAGCAGCCCCGGAGCGGGGGACACAGATACGCAGTATTTT. Protein product: CASSPGAGDTDTQYF.

The chain joins TRBV27 to TRBJ2-7; the match to TRBD2 covers 9 bases. J gave up 0 bases and V 6 bases, and 6 bases lay outside the gene matches. CDR3 size: 15 residues. Germline lookup yields CDR1 MNHEY and CDR2 SMNVEV (reference sequence). CDR3: CASRDSGSHSYEQYF. CDR3 in DNA: TGTGCCAGCAGGGATAGCGGGAGTCACTCCTACGAGCAGTACTTC.